This TCR beta chain comes out of a study of Graves' ophthalmopathy and Graves' hyperthyroidism. Broader study findings: The majority of expanded thyroid clonotypes above 0.001 frequency also occurred in blood. A model built from 13 signatures distinguished ophthalmopathy from stable hyperthyroidism with roughly 90% sensitivity and about 84% specificity. The model achieved about 70% sensitivity and 72.22% specificity for ophthalmopathy progression.

V was clipped by 5 bases and J by 5 bases, with 16 bases between them. CDR3 length equals 15 residues. This clonotype was picked up many times. Its antigen is not known. Ophthalmopathy donors showed moderate-to-severe activity, CAS ≥3, NOSPECS ≥4 and a duration under 3 months. Amplification targeted the TCR beta CDR3 regions, with RNA transcripts as the source material. Investigators did first-round RT-PCR with HTBI primers, then second-round multiplex PCR. TCRdb called the multiplex PCR reads again in MiXCR, with one record for every CDR3 protein. This table has 600,000 to 700,000 distinct CDR3 sequences, roughly 41% appearing once.

The TCR sequence derives from an adult man with Graves' ophthalmopathy. Material for sequencing was peripheral blood. This chain connects TRBV12-3 or TRBV12-4 to TRBJ1-5, with D hard to call. For the CDR3, the DNA is TGTGCCAGCAGTATCCGAGAGAAGCCGTATCAGCCCCAGCATTTT. Translating it yields CASSIREKPYQPQHF.